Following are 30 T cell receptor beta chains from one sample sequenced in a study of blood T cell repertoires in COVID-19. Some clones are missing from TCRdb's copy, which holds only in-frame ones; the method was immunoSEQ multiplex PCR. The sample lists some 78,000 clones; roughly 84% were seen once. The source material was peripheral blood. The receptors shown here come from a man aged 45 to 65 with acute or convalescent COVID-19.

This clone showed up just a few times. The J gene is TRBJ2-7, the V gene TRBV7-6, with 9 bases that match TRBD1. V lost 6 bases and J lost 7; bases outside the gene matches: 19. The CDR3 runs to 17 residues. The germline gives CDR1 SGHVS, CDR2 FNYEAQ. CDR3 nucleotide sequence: TGTGCCAGCAGAACCGACTGCCGGGACAGGGAACCGGGGGAGCAGTACTTC. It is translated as CASRTDCRDREPGEQYF.

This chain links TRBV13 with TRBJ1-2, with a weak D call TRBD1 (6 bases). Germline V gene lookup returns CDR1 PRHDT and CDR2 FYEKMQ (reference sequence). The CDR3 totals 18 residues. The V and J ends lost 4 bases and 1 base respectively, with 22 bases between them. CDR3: CASSSRTAWARGNYGYTF. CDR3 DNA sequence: TGTGCCAGCAGCTCCCGGACAGCTTGGGCCAGAGGTAACTATGGCTACACCTTC.

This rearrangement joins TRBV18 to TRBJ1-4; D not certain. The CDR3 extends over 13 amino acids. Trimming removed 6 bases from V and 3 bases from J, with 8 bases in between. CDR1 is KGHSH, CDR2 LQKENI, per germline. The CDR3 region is CASSRMANEKLFF. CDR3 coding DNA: TGTGCCAGCTCGCGAATGGCTAATGAAAAACTGTTTTTT.

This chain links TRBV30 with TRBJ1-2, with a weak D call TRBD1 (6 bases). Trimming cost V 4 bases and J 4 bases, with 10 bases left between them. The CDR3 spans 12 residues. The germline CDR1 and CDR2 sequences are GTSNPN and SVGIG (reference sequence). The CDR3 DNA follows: TGTGCCTGGACGGGACACCCCTATGGCTACACCTTC. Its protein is CAWTGHPYGYTF.

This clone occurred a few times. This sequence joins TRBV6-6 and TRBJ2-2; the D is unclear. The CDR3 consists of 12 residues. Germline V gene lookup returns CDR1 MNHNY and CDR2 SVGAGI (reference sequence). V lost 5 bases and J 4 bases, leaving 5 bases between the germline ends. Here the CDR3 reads CASSPLTGELFF. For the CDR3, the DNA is TGTGCCAGCAGTCCCCTCACCGGGGAGCTGTTTTTT.

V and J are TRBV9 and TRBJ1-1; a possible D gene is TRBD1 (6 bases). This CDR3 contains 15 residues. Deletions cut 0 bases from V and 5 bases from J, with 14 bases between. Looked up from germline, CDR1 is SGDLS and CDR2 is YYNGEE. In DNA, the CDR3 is TGTGCCAGCAGCGTAGCCCCGGGCCAGGGGACTGAAGCTTTCTTT. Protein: CASSVAPGQGTEAFF.

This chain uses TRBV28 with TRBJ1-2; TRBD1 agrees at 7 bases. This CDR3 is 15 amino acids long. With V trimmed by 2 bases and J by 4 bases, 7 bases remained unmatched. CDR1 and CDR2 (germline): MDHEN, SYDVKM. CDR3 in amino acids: CASSLTTGPGYGYTF. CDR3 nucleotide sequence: TGTGCCAGCAGTTTAACGACAGGGCCAGGCTATGGCTACACCTTC.

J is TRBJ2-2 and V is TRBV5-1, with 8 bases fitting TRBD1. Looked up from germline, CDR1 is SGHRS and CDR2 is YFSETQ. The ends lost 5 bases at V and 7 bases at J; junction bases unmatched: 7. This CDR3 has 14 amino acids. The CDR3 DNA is TGCGCCAGCAGATCGGACAGGGCTTACGGGGAGCTGTTTTTT. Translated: CASRSDRAYGELFF.

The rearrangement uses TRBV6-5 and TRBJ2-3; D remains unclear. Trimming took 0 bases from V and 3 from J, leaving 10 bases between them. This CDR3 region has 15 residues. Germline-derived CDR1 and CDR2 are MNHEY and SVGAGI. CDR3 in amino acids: CASSYSAAVTDTQYF. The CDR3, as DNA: TGTGCCAGCAGTTACTCTGCGGCGGTGACAGATACGCAGTATTTT.

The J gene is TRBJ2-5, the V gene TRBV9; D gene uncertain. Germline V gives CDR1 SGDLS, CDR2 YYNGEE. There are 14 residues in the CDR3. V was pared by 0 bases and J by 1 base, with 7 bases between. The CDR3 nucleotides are TGTGCCAGCAGCGTAGGGCCCCTCCAAGAGACCCAGTACTTC. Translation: CASSVGPLQETQYF.

CDR3 residues: CASSFLRTGELFF. The CDR3 DNA reads TGTGCCAGCAGCTTCCTCCGGACCGGGGAGCTGTTTTTT. The gene calls are TRBV11-2 and TRBJ2-2; unclear D gene. The CDR3 contains 13 residues. V was pared by 3 bases and J by 5 bases, with 7 bases between. Germline values: CDR1 SGHAT, CDR2 FQNNGV.

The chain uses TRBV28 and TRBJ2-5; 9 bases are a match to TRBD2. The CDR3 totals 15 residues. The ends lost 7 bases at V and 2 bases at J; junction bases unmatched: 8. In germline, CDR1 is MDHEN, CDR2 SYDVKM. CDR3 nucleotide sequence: TGTGCCAGCACTATTAGCGGGGGAGAACAAGAGACCCAGTACTTC. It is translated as CASTISGGEQETQYF.

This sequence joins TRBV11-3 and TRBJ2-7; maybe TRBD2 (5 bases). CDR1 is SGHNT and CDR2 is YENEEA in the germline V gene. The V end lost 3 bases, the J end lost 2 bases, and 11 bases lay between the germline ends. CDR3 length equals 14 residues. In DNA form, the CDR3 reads TGTGCCAGCAGCTTGCGGGTCCTTCCCTACGAGCAGTACTTC. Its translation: CASSLRVLPYEQYF.

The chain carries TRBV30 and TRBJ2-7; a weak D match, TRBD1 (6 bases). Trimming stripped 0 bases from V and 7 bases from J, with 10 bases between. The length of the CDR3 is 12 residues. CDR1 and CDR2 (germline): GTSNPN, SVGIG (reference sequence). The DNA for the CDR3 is TGTGCCTGGAGTGTAGGGGGTTGGGAGCAGTACTTC. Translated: CAWSVGGWEQYF.

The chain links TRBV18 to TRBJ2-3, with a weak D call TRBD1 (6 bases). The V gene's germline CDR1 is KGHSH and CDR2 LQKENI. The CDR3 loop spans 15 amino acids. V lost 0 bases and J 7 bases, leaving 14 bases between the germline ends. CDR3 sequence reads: CASSPPSGALNTQYF. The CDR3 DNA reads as TGTGCCAGCTCACCACCGTCAGGGGCGCTCAATACGCAGTATTTT.

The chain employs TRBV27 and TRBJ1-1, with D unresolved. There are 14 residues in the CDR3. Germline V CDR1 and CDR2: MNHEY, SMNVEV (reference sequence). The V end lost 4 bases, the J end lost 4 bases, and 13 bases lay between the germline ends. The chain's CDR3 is CASSSSYSRTEAFF. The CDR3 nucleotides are TGTGCCAGCAGTTCAAGTTACAGCCGCACTGAAGCTTTCTTT.

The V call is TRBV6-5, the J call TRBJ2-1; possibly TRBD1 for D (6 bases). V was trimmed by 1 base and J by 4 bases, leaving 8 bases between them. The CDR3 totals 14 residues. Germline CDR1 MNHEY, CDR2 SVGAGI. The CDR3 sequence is CASSYYRAYNEQFF. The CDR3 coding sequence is TGTGCCAGCAGTTACTACAGGGCTTACAATGAGCAGTTCTTC.

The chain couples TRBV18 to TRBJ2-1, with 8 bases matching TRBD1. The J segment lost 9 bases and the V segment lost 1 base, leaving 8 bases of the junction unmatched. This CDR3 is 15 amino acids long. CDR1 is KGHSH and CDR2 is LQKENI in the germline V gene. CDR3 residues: CASSPQGPTGGEQFF. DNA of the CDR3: TGTGCCAGCTCACCACAGGGACCAACAGGGGGTGAGCAGTTCTTC.

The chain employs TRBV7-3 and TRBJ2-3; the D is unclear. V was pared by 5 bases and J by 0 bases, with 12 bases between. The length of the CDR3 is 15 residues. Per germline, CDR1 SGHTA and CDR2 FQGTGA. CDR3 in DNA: TGTGCCAGCAGCCCTCAAGTCAGTAGCACAGATACGCAGTATTTT. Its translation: CASSPQVSSTDTQYF. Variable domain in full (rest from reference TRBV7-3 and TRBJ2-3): GAGVSQTPSNKVTEKGKYVELRCDPISGHTALYWYRQSLGQGPEFLIYFQGTGAADDSGLPNDRFFAVRPEGSVSTLKIQRTERGDSAVYLCASSPQVSSTDTQYFGPGTRLTVL.

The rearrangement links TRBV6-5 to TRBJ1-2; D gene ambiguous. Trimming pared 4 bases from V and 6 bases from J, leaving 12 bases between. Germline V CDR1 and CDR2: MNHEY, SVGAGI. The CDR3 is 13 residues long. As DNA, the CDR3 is TGTGCCAGCAGTTCCGGGAGTCATCATGGCTACACCTTC. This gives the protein CASSSGSHHGYTF.

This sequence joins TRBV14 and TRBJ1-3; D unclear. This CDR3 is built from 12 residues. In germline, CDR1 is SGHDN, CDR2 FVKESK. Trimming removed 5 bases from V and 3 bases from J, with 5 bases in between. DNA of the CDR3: TGTGCCAGCAGCGCGCTTGGAAACACCATATATTTT. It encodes CASSALGNTIYF.

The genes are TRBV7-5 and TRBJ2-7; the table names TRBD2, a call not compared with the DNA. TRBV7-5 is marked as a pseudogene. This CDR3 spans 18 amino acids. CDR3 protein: CARSLAWVKRERAGEQYF. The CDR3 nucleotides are TGTGCCAGAAGCTTAGCGTGGGTTAAGCGGGAGCGGGCAGGAGAGCAGTACTTC.

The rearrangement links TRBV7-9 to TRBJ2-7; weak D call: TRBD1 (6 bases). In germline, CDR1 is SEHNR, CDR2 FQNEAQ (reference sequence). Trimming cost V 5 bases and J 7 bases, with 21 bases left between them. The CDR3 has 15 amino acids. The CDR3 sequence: CASSTTGTPGGEQYF. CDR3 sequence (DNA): TGTGCCAGCAGCACGACCGGGACACCCGGTGGGGAGCAGTACTTC.

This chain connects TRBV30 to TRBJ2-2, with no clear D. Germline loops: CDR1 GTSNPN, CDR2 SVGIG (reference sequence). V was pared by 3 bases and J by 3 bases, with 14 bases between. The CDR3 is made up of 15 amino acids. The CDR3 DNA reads TGTGCCTGGAGGAGGCGGCGGATAGACACCGGGGAGCTGTTTTTT. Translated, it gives CAWRRRRIDTGELFF.

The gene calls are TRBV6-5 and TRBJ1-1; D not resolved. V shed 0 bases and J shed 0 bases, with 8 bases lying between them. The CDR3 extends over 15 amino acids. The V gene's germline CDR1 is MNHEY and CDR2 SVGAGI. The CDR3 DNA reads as TGTGCCAGCAGTTACTCGGATACTATGAACACTGAAGCTTTCTTT. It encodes CASSYSDTMNTEAFF.

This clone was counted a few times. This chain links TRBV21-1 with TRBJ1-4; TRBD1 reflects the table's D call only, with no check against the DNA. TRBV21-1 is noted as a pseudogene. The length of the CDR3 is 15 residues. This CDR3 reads CASSPYRSTNEKLFF. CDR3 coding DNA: TGTGCCAGCAGCCCTTACAGGAGCACTAATGAAAAACTGTTTTTT.

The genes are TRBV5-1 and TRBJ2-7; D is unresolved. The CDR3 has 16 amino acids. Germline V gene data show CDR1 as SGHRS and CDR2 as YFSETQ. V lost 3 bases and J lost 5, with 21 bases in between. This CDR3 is CASSSKAIPLSDEQYF. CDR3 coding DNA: TGCGCCAGCAGCTCAAAAGCGATACCCCTATCCGACGAGCAGTACTTC. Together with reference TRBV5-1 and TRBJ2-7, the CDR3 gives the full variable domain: KAGVTQTPRYLIKTRGQQVTLSCSPISGHRSVSWYQQTPGQGLQFLFEYFSETQRNKGNFPGRFSGRQFSNSRSEMNVSTLELGDSALYLCASSSKAIPLSDEQYFGPGTRLTVT.

CDR3 bases: TGTGCCAGCAAGGGGCGGGAGGGTGGAAACAATGAGCAGTTCTTC. It translates to CASKGREGGNNEQFF. The chain combines TRBV2 with TRBJ2-1, with 9 bases identical to TRBD2. The germline gives CDR1 SNHLY, CDR2 FYNNEI. Trimming took 7 bases from V and 5 from J; bases not matched to a gene: 9. This CDR3 is 15 amino acids long.

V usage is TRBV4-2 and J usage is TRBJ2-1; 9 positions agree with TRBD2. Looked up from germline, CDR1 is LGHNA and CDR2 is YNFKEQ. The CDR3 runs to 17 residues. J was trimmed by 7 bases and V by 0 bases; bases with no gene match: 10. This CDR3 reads CASSQELSLAGSNEQFF. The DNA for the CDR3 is TGTGCCAGCAGCCAAGAACTTAGCCTAGCGGGGTCTAATGAGCAGTTCTTC.

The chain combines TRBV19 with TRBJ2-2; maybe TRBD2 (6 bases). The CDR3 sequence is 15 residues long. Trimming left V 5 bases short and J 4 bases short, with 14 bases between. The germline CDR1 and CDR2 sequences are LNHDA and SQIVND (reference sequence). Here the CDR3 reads CASSPRGRGTGELFF. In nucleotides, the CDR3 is TGTGCCAGTAGTCCACGGGGGAGAGGCACCGGGGAGCTGTTTTTT.